The source of this T cell receptor (beta chain) is a study of T cell responses to AZD1222 COVID-19 vaccine. On the study more broadly: Second doses were pooled across both intervals (about 4 or about 12 weeks). Study outcomes and limitations: Distributed over spike, vaccine-associated CD4 TCRs predominated at 160-218 and 743-854. None of the repertoires were sampled until the peak T cell response had passed. Once two AZD1222 doses were given, Spike-specific TCR breadth and depth went up.

Method: immunoSEQ multiplex PCR; TCRdb's copy keeps in-frame clones and lacks some. The sample gives 90,000 to 150,000 clones, about 90% of which show up once; approximately 5.1% is in the top ten. Germline V gene data show CDR1 as LGHNA and CDR2 as YNFKEQ. This CDR3 has 14 residues. The V end was cut by 4 bases, the J end by 3 bases, with 13 bases between. For this clone: The antigen is undetermined.

The chain joins TRBV4-2 to TRBJ2-7; maybe TRBD2 (5 bases). Sequences were derived from peripheral blood, sampled on day 0 of AZD1222 vaccination. The TCR originated in an adult in good health. CDR3 protein: CASSPGLGDYEQYF. As DNA, the CDR3 is TGTGCCAGCAGCCCAGGACTGGGAGACTACGAGCAGTACTTC.